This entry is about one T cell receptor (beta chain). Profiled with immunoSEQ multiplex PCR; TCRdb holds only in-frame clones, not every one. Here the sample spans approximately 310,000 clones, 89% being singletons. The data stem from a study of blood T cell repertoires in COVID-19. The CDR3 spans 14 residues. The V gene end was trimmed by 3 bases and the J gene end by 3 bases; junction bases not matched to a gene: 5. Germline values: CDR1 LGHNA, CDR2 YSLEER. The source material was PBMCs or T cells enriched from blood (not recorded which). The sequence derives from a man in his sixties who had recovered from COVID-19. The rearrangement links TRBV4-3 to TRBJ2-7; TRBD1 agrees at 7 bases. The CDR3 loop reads CASSHRDRGYEQYF. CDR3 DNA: TGCGCCAGCAGCCACCGGGACAGAGGCTACGAGCAGTACTTC.